This record concerns one T cell receptor beta chain sequence. This entry belongs to a study of blood T cell repertoires in COVID-19. At the level of the study: The analysed material was cDNA or gDNA that came from T cells, B-cell-depleted T cells, or PBMCs.

V was pared by 10 bases and J by 5 bases, with 5 bases of the junction left unmatched. This CDR3 comprises 12 residues. Germline CDR1 WNHNN, CDR2 SYGVQD (reference sequence). Sequenced by immunoSEQ multiplex PCR; TCRdb stores in-frame clones only, minus some. This sample carries fewer than 150,000 clones, about 85% of them seen once, and the ten largest clones take around an eighth. Sequencing used peripheral blood. This TCR was recovered from a human donor in a cohort sampled during active COVID-19. The chain links TRBV10-1 to TRBJ2-7, with 10 positions matching TRBD1. The CDR3 here is CAKDRGRDEQYF. The CDR3 coding sequence is TGCGCCAAAGACAGGGGGCGCGACGAGCAGTACTTC.